A single sample is the source of the 32 T cell receptor beta chains below, sequenced in a study of neurological immune-mediated disorders. TCRdb reprocessed the 5' RACE reads with MiXCR, giving one entry per CDR3 protein. The profile shows some 77,000 distinct CDR3 sequences, roughly 13% of them singletons. Sample time point: longitudinal time-point 1 (baseline). The source material was PBMCs. Receptor source: a female donor with HTLV-1-associated myelopathy (HAM/TSP).

This clonotype occurred many times. This chain joins TRBV5-1 and TRBJ2-3, with 9 nucleotides matching TRBD1. With 2 bases clipped from V and 3 bases from J, the junction kept 4 bases outside the gene matches. The CDR3 is 15 amino acids. Germline CDR1 is SGHRS and CDR2 is YFSETQ. For the CDR3, the DNA is TGCGCCAGCAGCTTTGGACAGGGGAGGACAGATACGCAGTATTTT. This codes for CASSFGQGRTDTQYF.

Here the CDR3 reads CASSLEAGGPHTQYF. CDR3 DNA: TGTGCCAGCAGCTTAGAAGCGGGGGGGCCACATACGCAGTATTTT. The chain joins TRBV11-2 to TRBJ2-3; the match to TRBD2 covers 10 bases. Germline values: CDR1 SGHAT, CDR2 FQNNGV. Trimming removed 0 bases from V and 7 bases from J; junction bases left unmatched: 4. The CDR3 contains 15 residues. Supplemented by reference TRBV11-2 and TRBJ2-3, the full variable domain reads EAGVAQSPRYKIIEKRQSVAFWCNPISGHATLYWYQQILGQGPKLLIQFQNNGVVDDSQLPKDRFSAERLKGVDSTLKIQPAKLEDSAVYLCASSLEAGGPHTQYFGPGTRLTVL.

This clonotype came up many times. The chain carries TRBV5-1 and TRBJ2-2, with 8 bases aligning to TRBD1. CDR3 length equals 14 residues. The V gene's germline CDR1 is SGHRS and CDR2 YFSETQ. V lost 7 bases to trimming and J lost 4 bases; unmatched junction nucleotides: 6. The CDR3 is CASQGTGITGELFF. The CDR3 DNA is TGCGCCAGCCAGGGGACAGGCATCACCGGGGAGCTGTTTTTT.

This clonotype was observed at least ten times. The chain is built from TRBV5-5 and TRBJ1-1, with 7 positions matching TRBD1. The CDR3 is made up of 15 amino acids. CDR1 and CDR2 (germline): SGHKS, YYEKEE (reference sequence). Trimming removed 9 bases from V and 1 base from J; junction bases left unmatched: 12. DNA for the CDR3: TGTGCCACCCACAGTAGGGGGCAAAAGAACACTGAAGCTTTCTTT. Translating it yields CATHSRGQKNTEAFF. Together with reference TRBV5-5 and TRBJ1-1, the CDR3 gives the full variable domain: DAGVTQSPTHLIKTRGQQVTLRCSPISGHKSVSWYQQVLGQGPQFIFQYYEKEERGRGNFPDRFSARQFPNYSSELNVNALLLGDSALYLCATHSRGQKNTEAFFGQGTRLTVV.

A few counts support this clonotype. The rearrangement joins TRBV5-1 to TRBJ2-1; 7 nucleotides line up with TRBD2. The junction had 3 bases not matched to a gene; V was cut back by 2 bases and J by 1 base. CDR3 size: 15 residues. The germline gives CDR1 SGHRS, CDR2 YFSETQ. The chain's CDR3 is CASSLGGGSYNEQFF. The CDR3 DNA reads TGCGCCAGCAGCTTAGGCGGGGGTTCCTACAATGAGCAGTTCTTC. The whole variable domain, filled in from reference TRBV5-1 and TRBJ2-1, reads KAGVTQTPRYLIKTRGQQVTLSCSPISGHRSVSWYQQTPGQGLQFLFEYFSETQRNKGNFPGRFSGRQFSNSRSEMNVSTLELGDSALYLCASSLGGGSYNEQFFGPGTRLTVL.

This sequence joins TRBV20-1 and TRBJ2-7; D unclear. In germline, CDR1 is DFQATT, CDR2 SNEGSKA (reference sequence). The CDR3 is made up of 13 amino acids. The ends were cut back, 1 base at V and 4 bases at J, with 11 bases in the middle. The DNA of the CDR3 is TGCAGTGCTAGAGGAGTGGCGGCGTACGAGCAGTACTTC. Translating it yields CSARGVAAYEQYF.

This clonotype occurred many times. The chain employs TRBV20-1 and TRBJ2-1; possible D gene TRBD1, 6 bases. Germline V gene lookup returns CDR1 DFQATT and CDR2 SNEGSKA (reference sequence). The CDR3 runs 14 residues. Deletions cut 2 bases from V and 5 bases from J, with 13 bases between. This CDR3 reads CSARRGQGNNEQFF. The CDR3 nucleotides read TGCAGTGCTAGAAGAGGGCAGGGGAACAATGAGCAGTTCTTC.

This clonotype was seen a single time. CDR3 loop: CAIREVQGGYEQYF. The CDR3, as DNA: TGCGCCATCAGGGAAGTACAGGGGGGCTACGAGCAGTACTTC. This chain uses TRBV5-1 with TRBJ2-7, with 8 bases matching TRBD1. Unmatched junction bases numbered 11, after V lost 9 bases and J lost 3 bases. Germline V gene data show CDR1 as SGHRS and CDR2 as YFSETQ. The CDR3 length is 14 residues.

This clonotype was observed many times. This chain uses TRBV12-5 with TRBJ2-1; perhaps TRBD2 as D (5 bases). CDR1 is LGHNT, CDR2 FRNRAP, per germline. The V end was cut by 6 bases, the J end by 0 bases, with 12 bases between. This CDR3 comprises 15 residues. This CDR3 is CASGSGGLSYNEQFF. DNA of the CDR3: TGTGCTAGTGGATCCGGTGGACTCTCCTACAATGAGCAGTTCTTC.

This clonotype was seen repeatedly, ten times or more. The chain joins TRBV4-1 to TRBJ1-2; TRBD1 aligns across 7 bases. V was clipped by 0 bases and J by 4 bases; unmatched bases: 2. The CDR3 extends over 14 amino acids. Germline V gives CDR1 MGHRA, CDR2 YSYEKL. The CDR3 reads CASSQEAGGYGYTF. Here the CDR3 DNA reads TGCGCCAGCAGCCAAGAGGCAGGGGGCTATGGCTACACCTTC.

J is TRBJ2-7 and V is TRBV12-3 or TRBV12-4, with 9 bases aligning to TRBD1. The CDR3 extends over 15 amino acids. V dropped 2 bases and J dropped 4; count of bases not matched to a gene: 6. Here the CDR3 reads CASSLMGTGLYEQYF. DNA for the CDR3: TGTGCCAGCAGTTTAATGGGGACAGGGCTGTACGAGCAGTACTTC.

The rearrangement uses TRBV4-1 and TRBJ2-1, with no clear D. The CDR3 spans 14 residues. Germline values: CDR1 MGHRA, CDR2 YSYEKL. Trimming cost V 6 bases and J 4 bases, with 13 bases left between them. The CDR3 DNA follows: TGCGCCAGCAGAAATATGCGCAGATACAATGAGCAGTTCTTC. Its protein is CASRNMRRYNEQFF.

This clonotype was found many times. The chain uses TRBV20-1 and TRBJ2-1; no clear D gene. This CDR3 has 11 amino acids. Per germline, CDR1 DFQATT and CDR2 SNEGSKA (reference sequence). The V gene lost 7 bases and the J gene lost 7 bases, with 11 bases spanning the gap. As DNA, the CDR3 is TGCAGTGTTAACGCTGGGAATGAGCAGTTCTTC. This encodes CSVNAGNEQFF.

This clonotype was observed at least ten times. This chain links TRBV11-2 with TRBJ1-6; D is possibly TRBD1 (6 bases). The CDR3 length is 15 residues. The germline gives CDR1 SGHAT, CDR2 FQNNGV. V was cut by 5 bases and J by 7 bases, with 15 bases left in between. The CDR3 nucleotides are TGTGCCAGCAGCGCTGAACCGGGACAAAATTCACCCCTCCACTTT. It yields the protein CASSAEPGQNSPLHF.

At least ten counts were recorded for this clonotype. The chain is built from TRBV6-6 and TRBJ1-6; weak D call: TRBD1 (6 bases). Trimming left V 4 bases short and J 8 bases short, with 15 bases between. The V gene's germline CDR1 is MNHNY and CDR2 SVGAGI (reference sequence). The CDR3 has 15 residues. The CDR3 bases are TGTGCCAGCAGTTCTAGAACAGGGAGCGATTCACCCCTCCACTTT. Residues: CASSSRTGSDSPLHF.

This clonotype was recorded at least ten times. The V and J genes are TRBV5-1 and TRBJ2-1, with TRBD1 matching 9 bases. J was trimmed by 5 bases and V by 4 bases; bases with no gene match: 7. Germline loops: CDR1 SGHRS, CDR2 YFSETQ. The CDR3 consists of 15 residues. CDR3 bases: TGCGCCAGCAGCGGCCGACAGGGGGACGACAATGAGCAGTTCTTC. It codes for CASSGRQGDDNEQFF.

This clonotype was seen ten or more times. The chain couples TRBV29-1 to TRBJ1-2; 10 bases are a match to TRBD1. The CDR3 covers 13 residues. Germline V gives CDR1 SQVTM, CDR2 ANQGSEA. Trimming cost V 7 bases and J 2 bases; bases outside gene matches: 4. The CDR3 spells CSALTGGNYGYTF. The CDR3 DNA reads as TGCAGCGCCTTGACAGGGGGCAACTATGGCTACACCTTC. Combining the CDR3 with reference TRBV29-1 and TRBJ1-2 gives the whole variable domain SAVISQKPSRDICQRGTSLTIQCQVDSQVTMMFWYRQQPGQSLTLIATANQGSEATYESGFVIDKFPISRPNLTFSTLTVSNMSPEDSSIYLCSALTGGNYGYTFGSGTRLTVV.

This clonotype has only a few counts. The gene calls are TRBV20-1 and TRBJ2-1; TRBD2 is a possible D gene (7 bases). This CDR3 is built from 14 residues. Germline V gene lookup returns CDR1 DFQATT and CDR2 SNEGSKA (reference sequence). The V end lost 6 bases, the J end lost 2 bases, and 14 bases lay between the germline ends. The CDR3 region is CSAGRGGAYNEQFF. The DNA for the CDR3 is TGCAGTGCAGGGAGAGGGGGGGCCTACAATGAGCAGTTCTTC.

This clonotype was recorded many times. V gene TRBV5-1 combines with J gene TRBJ1-4; D is possibly TRBD1 (6 bases). Germline V gene sequence: CDR1 SGHRS, CDR2 YFSETQ. The CDR3 sequence is 14 residues long. Trimming took off 4 bases at V and 0 bases at J, with 7 bases between the two ends. CDR3 coding DNA: TGCGCCAGCAGCCAGGGGACAACTAATGAAAAACTGTTTTTT. This translates into CASSQGTTNEKLFF.

In this sample, this clonotype turned up many times. The J gene is TRBJ1-5, the V gene TRBV9; D remains unclear. This CDR3 has 16 amino acids. V was clipped by 3 bases and J by 0 bases, with 13 bases between them. Germline values: CDR1 SGDLS, CDR2 YYNGEE. The CDR3 spells CASSEGHKDSNQPQHF. CDR3 sequence (DNA): TGTGCCAGCAGCGAGGGCCATAAAGATAGCAATCAGCCCCAGCATTTT.

This clonotype was counted many times. The J gene is TRBJ1-4, the V gene TRBV5-1; perhaps TRBD1 as D (5 bases). The CDR3 loop spans 14 amino acids. V lost 4 bases and J lost 7, with 14 bases in between. Germline loops: CDR1 SGHRS, CDR2 YFSETQ. CDR3 sequence reads: CASSPDTEREKLFF. The CDR3 DNA reads TGCGCCAGCAGCCCGGACACTGAGCGTGAAAAACTGTTTTTT.

At least ten counts were recorded for this clonotype. The chain employs TRBV5-1 and TRBJ2-2; 9 nucleotides match TRBD1. The CDR3 is 15 amino acids. The junction had 5 bases not matched to a gene; V was cut back by 5 bases and J by 3 bases. Germline V gene sequence: CDR1 SGHRS, CDR2 YFSETQ. The CDR3 nucleotides read TGCGCCAGCAGTTTCGGACAGGGGTACACCGGGGAGCTGTTTTTT. It codes for CASSFGQGYTGELFF.

This clonotype was seen at least ten times. The chain joins TRBV5-6 to TRBJ2-7; perhaps TRBD2 as D (6 bases). The ends were cut back, 0 bases at V and 6 bases at J, with 7 bases in the middle. The germline gives CDR1 SGHDT, CDR2 YYEEEE. The CDR3 spans 12 residues. For the CDR3, the DNA is TGTGCCAGCAGCTTGGCCGGGGGCGAGCAGTACTTC. Residues: CASSLAGGEQYF.

This chain uses TRBV18 with TRBJ2-1, with unresolved D. The CDR3 spans 15 residues. The V end lost 6 bases, the J end lost 5 bases, and 17 bases lay between the germline ends. The germline CDR1 and CDR2 sequences are KGHSH and LQKENI. Here the CDR3 reads CASSPFTSINNEQFF. The CDR3 DNA is TGTGCCAGCTCCCCCTTCACGTCGATTAACAATGAGCAGTTCTTC.

This clonotype appeared many times. V and J are TRBV5-6 and TRBJ1-6, with D perhaps TRBD1 (5 bases). V lost 5 bases and J 7 bases, leaving 16 bases between the germline ends. The CDR3 extends over 15 amino acids. The germline CDR1 and CDR2 sequences are SGHDT and YYEEEE. The CDR3 DNA reads TGTGCCAGCAGTCCTCGTGGGGGGGTCAATTCACCCCTCCACTTT. It yields the protein CASSPRGGVNSPLHF.

This clonotype appeared a few times. The chain links TRBV5-6 to TRBJ2-3, with 8 bases lining up with TRBD2. V trimming: 0 bases; J trimming: 2 bases; junction bases outside the gene matches: 8. Germline V lookup: CDR1 SGHDT, CDR2 YYEEEE. The CDR3 runs to 17 residues. In DNA form, the CDR3 reads TGTGCCAGCAGCTTGGTCCGGGCGGGGGGTATCACAGATACGCAGTATTTT. It encodes CASSLVRAGGITDTQYF.

This clonotype was detected ten times or more. The chain has TRBV28 and TRBJ2-2; D remains unclear. The V gene's germline CDR1 is MDHEN and CDR2 SYDVKM. V was pared by 8 bases and J by 3 bases, with 16 bases between. There are 15 residues in the CDR3. CDR3 region: CASSSPRAYTGELFF. CDR3 bases: TGTGCCAGCTCCAGTCCCCGGGCCTACACCGGGGAGCTGTTTTTT.

This clonotype came up many times. The gene calls are TRBV5-1 and TRBJ2-2, with D perhaps matching TRBD1 (6 bases). V lost 4 bases and J lost 2, with 12 bases in between. This CDR3 has 15 residues. The V gene's germline CDR1 is SGHRS and CDR2 YFSETQ. CDR3 sequence reads: CASSPGTTNTGELFF. The DNA of the CDR3 is TGCGCCAGCAGCCCCGGGACAACAAACACCGGGGAGCTGTTTTTT.

This chain connects TRBV7-9 to TRBJ2-1; TRBD2 matches 9 bases. V shed 7 bases and J 4 bases; nucleotides not matched to a gene: 11. Germline loops: CDR1 SEHNR, CDR2 FQNEAQ (reference sequence). The CDR3 loop spans 16 amino acids. CDR3 in amino acids: CASTPPAGGSYNEQFF. Written as DNA, the CDR3 is TGTGCCAGCACCCCGCCGGCGGGGGGGTCTTACAATGAGCAGTTCTTC.

Concerning this clonotype itself: In this CDR3 the conserved last residue, phenylalanine or tryptophan, is missing, so a read error is likely. The DNA is left out, because the CDR3 cannot be placed on it with certainty; the CDR3 is given as TCRdb lists it. The chain combines TRBV20-1 with TRBJ2-3; TRBD2 was called by the table and not checked on the DNA. The CDR3 adds up to 13 amino acids, both ends counted. Germline CDR1 DFQATT, CDR2 SNEGSKA (reference sequence). The CDR3 spells CSARDPSRNTQNL.

This clonotype was seen many times. The rearrangement links TRBV7-2 to TRBJ2-7; D unclear. Trimming stripped 6 bases from V and 6 bases from J, with 18 bases between. Germline V lookup: CDR1 SGHTA, CDR2 FQGNSA. The CDR3 consists of 14 residues. As DNA, the CDR3 is TGTGCCAGCAGTCCCATCCCTCCCTCCCCCGAGCAGTACTTC. This translates into CASSPIPPSPEQYF. The entire variable domain, with the rest obtained from reference TRBV7-2 and TRBJ2-7, is as follows: GAGVSQSPSNKVTEKGKDVELRCDPISGHTALYWYRQSLGQGLEFLIYFQGNSAPDKSGLPSDRFSAERTGGSVSTLTIQRTQQEDSAVYLCASSPIPPSPEQYFGPGTRLTVT.

This clonotype was detected ten times or more. The chain employs TRBV5-1 and TRBJ2-3; 8 bases line up with TRBD1. Per germline, CDR1 SGHRS and CDR2 YFSETQ. The CDR3 has 16 residues. V lost 0 bases to trimming and J lost 4 bases; unmatched junction nucleotides: 7. The CDR3 DNA sequence: TGCGCCAGCAGCTTGGCGACAGGGGCCGGTCCAGATACGCAGTATTTT. Protein product: CASSLATGAGPDTQYF.